This T cell receptor beta chain was documented in a study of T cell responses to AZD1222 COVID-19 vaccine. As concerns this clone: Its antigen is undetermined.

TCRdb's copy holds only in-frame clones and misses some; the assay was immunoSEQ multiplex PCR. Of 150,000 or so clones in the sample, roughly nine tenths were seen once. Study observations and caveats: Nearly half of spike-specific TCRs reportedly target unmutated variant regions. At study baseline, merely five or six AZD1222 recipients were seropositive.

The CDR3 contains 15 residues. Germline assignment: CDR1 SGHRS and CDR2 YFSETQ. Trimming took 0 bases from V and 8 from J; bases not matched to a gene: 6. The sequenced sample was peripheral blood, obtained on day 0 of AZD1222 vaccination. The chain couples TRBV5-1 to TRBJ2-1, with 9 positions matching TRBD2. The source is an adult in good health. The CDR3 spells CASSLEGGRADEQFF. Here the CDR3 DNA reads TGCGCCAGCAGCTTGGAAGGCGGGAGGGCCGATGAGCAGTTCTTC.